The clone carrying this T cell receptor (beta chain) has a handful of counts. TCRdb reprocessed the 5' RACE reads via MiXCR and lists one record per CDR3 protein. The table lists about 660,000 distinct CDR3 sequences, 8.5% to 9.5% of them singletons. The record originates from a study of identical twins. This CDR3 has 12 amino acids. The germline V gene encodes CDR1 MDHEN and CDR2 SYDVKM. Trimming removed 10 bases at V and 5 bases at J, with 12 bases between. This same sample was also part of a study on yellow fever vaccine responses in identical twins.

Sequenced input: PBMCs. J is TRBJ1-5 and V is TRBV28, with unresolved D. This TCR was sampled from a woman younger than 30 in good health. DNA of the CDR3: TGTGCCACCAAGGACGGGGATCAGCCCCAGCATTTT. It is translated as CATKDGDQPQHF.